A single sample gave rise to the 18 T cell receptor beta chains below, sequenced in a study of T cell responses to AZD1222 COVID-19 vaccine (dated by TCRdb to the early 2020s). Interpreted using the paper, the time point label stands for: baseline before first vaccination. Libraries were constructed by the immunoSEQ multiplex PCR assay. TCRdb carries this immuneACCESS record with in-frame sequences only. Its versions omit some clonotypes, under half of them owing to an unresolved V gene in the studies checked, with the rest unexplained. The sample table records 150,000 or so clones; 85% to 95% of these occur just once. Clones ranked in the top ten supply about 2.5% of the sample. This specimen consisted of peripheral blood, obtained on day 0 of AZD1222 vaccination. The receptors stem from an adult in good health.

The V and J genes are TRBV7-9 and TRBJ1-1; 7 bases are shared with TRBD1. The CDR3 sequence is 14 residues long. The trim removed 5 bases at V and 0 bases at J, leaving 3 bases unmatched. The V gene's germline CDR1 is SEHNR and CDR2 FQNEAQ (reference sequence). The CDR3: CASSTTGMNTEAFF. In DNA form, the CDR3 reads TGTGCCAGCAGCACGACAGGGATGAACACTGAAGCTTTCTTT.

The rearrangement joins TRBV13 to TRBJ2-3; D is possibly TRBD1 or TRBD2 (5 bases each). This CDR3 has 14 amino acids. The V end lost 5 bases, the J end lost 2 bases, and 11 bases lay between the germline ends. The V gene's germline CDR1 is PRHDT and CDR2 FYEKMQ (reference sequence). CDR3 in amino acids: CASSRDPNTDTQYF. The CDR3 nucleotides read TGTGCCAGCAGCAGGGACCCTAACACAGATACGCAGTATTTT.

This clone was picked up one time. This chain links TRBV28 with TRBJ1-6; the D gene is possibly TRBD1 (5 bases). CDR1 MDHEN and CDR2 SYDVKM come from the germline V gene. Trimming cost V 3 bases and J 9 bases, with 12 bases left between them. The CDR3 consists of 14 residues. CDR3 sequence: CASSLQQDGSPLHF. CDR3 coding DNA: TGTGCCAGCAGTTTGCAACAGGACGGTTCACCCCTCCACTTT.

In nucleotides, the CDR3 is TGCGCCAGCAGCTTGTACCCCGCTAGCGGCTCCTACAATGAGCAGTTCTTC. The encoded protein is CASSLYPASGSYNEQFF. The V gene is TRBV5-1, the J gene TRBJ2-1; 7 positions match TRBD2. With 1 base clipped from V and 0 bases from J, the junction kept 7 bases outside the gene matches. The CDR3 runs 17 residues. Germline loops: CDR1 SGHRS, CDR2 YFSETQ.

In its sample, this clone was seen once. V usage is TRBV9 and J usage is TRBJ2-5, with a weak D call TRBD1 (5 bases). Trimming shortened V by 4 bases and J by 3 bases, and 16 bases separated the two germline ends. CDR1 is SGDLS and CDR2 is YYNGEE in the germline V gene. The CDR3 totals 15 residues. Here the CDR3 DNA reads TGTGCCAGCAGCCTGAATCCGGACACTGAAGAGACCCAGTACTTC. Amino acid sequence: CASSLNPDTEETQYF. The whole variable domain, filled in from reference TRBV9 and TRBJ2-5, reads DSGVTQTPKHLITATGQRVTLRCSPRSGDLSVYWYQQSLDQGLQFLIQYYNGEERAKGNILERFSAQQFPDLHSELNLSSLELGDSALYFCASSLNPDTEETQYFGPGTRLLVL.

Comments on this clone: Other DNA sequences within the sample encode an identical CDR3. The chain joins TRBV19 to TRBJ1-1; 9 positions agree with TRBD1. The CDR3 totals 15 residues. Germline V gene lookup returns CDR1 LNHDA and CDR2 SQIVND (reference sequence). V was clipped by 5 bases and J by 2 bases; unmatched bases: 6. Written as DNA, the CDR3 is TGTGCCAGTAGTCCGCGGACAGGGGTTAACACTGAAGCTTTCTTT. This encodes CASSPRTGVNTEAFF.

CDR3: CASSSRGNSPLHF. Written as DNA, the CDR3 is TGCGCCAGCTCCTCCAGGGGTAATTCACCCCTCCACTTT. The genes are TRBV5-1 and TRBJ1-6; a possible D gene is TRBD1 (6 bases). This CDR3 region has 13 residues. Trimming left V 7 bases short and J 6 bases short, with 11 bases between. From germline, CDR1 is SGHRS and CDR2 YFSETQ.

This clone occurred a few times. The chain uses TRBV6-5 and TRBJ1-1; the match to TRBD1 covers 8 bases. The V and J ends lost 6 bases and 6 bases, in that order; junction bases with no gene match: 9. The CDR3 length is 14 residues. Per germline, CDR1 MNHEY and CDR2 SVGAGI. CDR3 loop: CASSLTGVGSEAFF. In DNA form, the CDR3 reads TGTGCCAGCAGCCTGACAGGGGTAGGATCTGAAGCTTTCTTT.

CDR3 residues: CASSHDRVTAYEQYF. In DNA, the CDR3 is TGTGCCAGCAGCCATGACAGGGTAACCGCCTACGAGCAGTACTTC. The chain couples TRBV7-9 to TRBJ2-7; 7 positions match TRBD1. This CDR3 is built from 15 residues. The J segment lost 2 bases and the V segment lost 5 bases, leaving 9 bases of the junction unmatched. The germline gives CDR1 SEHNR, CDR2 FQNEAQ (reference sequence).

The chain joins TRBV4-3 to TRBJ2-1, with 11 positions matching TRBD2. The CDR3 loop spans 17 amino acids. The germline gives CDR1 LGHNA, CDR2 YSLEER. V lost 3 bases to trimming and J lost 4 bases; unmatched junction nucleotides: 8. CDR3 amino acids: CASSQIAGGPMYNEQFF. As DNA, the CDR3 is TGCGCCAGCAGCCAGATAGCGGGGGGGCCTATGTACAATGAGCAGTTCTTC.

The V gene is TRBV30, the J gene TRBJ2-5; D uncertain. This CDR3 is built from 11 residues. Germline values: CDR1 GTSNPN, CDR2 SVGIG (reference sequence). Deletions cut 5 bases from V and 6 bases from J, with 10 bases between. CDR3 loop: CAWGVLKTQYF. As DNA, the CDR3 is TGTGCCTGGGGAGTTTTGAAGACCCAGTACTTC.

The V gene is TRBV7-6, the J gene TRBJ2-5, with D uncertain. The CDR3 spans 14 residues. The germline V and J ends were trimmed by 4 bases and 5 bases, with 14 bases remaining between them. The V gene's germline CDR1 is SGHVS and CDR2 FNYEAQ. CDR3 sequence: CASSSLRVGETQYF. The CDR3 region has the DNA TGTGCCAGCAGCTCCCTTCGGGTCGGGGAGACCCAGTACTTC. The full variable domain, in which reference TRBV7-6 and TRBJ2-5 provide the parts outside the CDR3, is GAGVSQSPRYKVTKRGQDVALRCDPISGHVSLYWYRQALGQGPEFLTYFNYEAQQDKSGLPNDRFSAERPEGSISTLTIQRTEQRDSAMYRCASSSLRVGETQYFGPGTRLLVL.

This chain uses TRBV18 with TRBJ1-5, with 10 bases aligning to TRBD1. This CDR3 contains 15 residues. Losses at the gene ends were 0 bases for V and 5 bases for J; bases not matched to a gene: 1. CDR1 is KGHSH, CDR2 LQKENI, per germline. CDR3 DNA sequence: TGTGCCAGCTCACCACCCGGGACAGGGGATCAGCCCCAGCATTTT. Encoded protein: CASSPPGTGDQPQHF. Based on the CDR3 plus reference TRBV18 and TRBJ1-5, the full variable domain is NAGVMQNPRHLVRRRGQEARLRCSPMKGHSHVYWYRQLPEEGLKFMVYLQKENIIDESGMPKERFSAEFPKEGPSILRIQQVVRGDSAAYFCASSPPGTGDQPQHFGDGTRLSIL.

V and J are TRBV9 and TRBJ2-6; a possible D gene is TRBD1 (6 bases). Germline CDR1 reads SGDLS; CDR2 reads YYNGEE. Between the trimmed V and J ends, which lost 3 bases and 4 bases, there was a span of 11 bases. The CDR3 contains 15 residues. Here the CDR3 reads CASSDTGHGANVLTF. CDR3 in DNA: TGTGCCAGCAGCGACACAGGGCACGGGGCCAACGTCCTGACTTTC.

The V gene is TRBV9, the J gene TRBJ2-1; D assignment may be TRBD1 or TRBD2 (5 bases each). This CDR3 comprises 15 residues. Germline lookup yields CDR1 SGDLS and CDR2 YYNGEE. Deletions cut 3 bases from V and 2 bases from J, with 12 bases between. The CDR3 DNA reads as TGTGCCAGCAGCGGTGCTCGGGGCCCCTACAATGAGCAGTTCTTC. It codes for CASSGARGPYNEQFF.

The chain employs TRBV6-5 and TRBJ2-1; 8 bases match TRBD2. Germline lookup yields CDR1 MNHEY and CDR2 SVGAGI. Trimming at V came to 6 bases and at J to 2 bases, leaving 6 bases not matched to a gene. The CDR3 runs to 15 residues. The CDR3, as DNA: TGTGCCAGCAGAATAATAGCGGGAACCTACAATGAGCAGTTCTTC. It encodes CASRIIAGTYNEQFF.

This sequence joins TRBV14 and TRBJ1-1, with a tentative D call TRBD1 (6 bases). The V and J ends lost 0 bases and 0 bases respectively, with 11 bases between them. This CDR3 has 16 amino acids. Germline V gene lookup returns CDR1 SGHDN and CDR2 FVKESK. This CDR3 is CASSQELGTMNTEAFF. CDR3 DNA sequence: TGTGCCAGCAGCCAAGAATTAGGGACAATGAACACTGAAGCTTTCTTT.

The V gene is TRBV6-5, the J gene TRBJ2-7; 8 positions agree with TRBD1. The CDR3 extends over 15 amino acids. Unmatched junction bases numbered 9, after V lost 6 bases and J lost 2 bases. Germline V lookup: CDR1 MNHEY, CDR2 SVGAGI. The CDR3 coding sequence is TGTGCCAGCAGGGAGGGACAGGCGGCCACCTACGAGCAGTACTTC. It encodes CASREGQAATYEQYF.